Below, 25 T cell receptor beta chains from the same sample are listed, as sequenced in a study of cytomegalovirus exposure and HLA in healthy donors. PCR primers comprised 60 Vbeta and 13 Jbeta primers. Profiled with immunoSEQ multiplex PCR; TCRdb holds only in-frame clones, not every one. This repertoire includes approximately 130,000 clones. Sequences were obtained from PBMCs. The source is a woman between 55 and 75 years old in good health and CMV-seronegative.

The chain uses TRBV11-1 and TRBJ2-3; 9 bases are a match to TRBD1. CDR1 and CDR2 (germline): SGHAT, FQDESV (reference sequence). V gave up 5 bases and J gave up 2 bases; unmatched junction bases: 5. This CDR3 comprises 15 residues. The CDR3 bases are TGTGCCAGCAGCCCAGGACAGGGGCCCACAGATACGCAGTATTTT. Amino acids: CASSPGQGPTDTQYF.

CDR3: CASSFEGTQYF. The CDR3 DNA follows: TGTGCCAGCAGTTTTGAGGGTACGCAGTATTTT. The chain links TRBV28 to TRBJ2-3; possible D gene TRBD2, 5 bases. Trimming pared 3 bases from V and 8 bases from J, leaving 6 bases between. The germline CDR1 and CDR2 sequences are MDHEN and SYDVKM. The CDR3 is 11 amino acids.

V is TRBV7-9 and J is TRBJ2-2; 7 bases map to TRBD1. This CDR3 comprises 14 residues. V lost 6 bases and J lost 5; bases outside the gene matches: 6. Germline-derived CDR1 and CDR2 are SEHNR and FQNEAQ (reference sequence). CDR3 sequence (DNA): TGTGCCAGCAGGGGGGACAGTTATACCGGGGAGCTGTTTTTT. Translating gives CASRGDSYTGELFF.

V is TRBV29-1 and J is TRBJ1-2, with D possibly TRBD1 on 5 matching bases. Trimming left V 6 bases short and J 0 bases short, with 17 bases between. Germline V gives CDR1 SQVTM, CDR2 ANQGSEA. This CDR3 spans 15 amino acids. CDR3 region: CSVSTGFGANYGYTF. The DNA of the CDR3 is TGCAGCGTATCAACAGGCTTTGGAGCTAACTATGGCTACACCTTC.

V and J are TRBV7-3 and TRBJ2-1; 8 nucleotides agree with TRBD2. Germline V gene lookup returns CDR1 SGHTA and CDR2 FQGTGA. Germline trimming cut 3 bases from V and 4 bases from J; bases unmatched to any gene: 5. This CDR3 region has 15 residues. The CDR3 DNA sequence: TGTGCCAGCAGCTTCTCAGCGGGAGATTACAATGAGCAGTTCTTC. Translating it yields CASSFSAGDYNEQFF.

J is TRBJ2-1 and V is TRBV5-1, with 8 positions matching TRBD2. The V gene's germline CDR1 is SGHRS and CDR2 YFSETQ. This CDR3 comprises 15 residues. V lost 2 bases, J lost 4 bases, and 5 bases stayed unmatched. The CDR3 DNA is TGCGCCAGCAGCTTACTAGCGGCAGGGTACAATGAGCAGTTCTTC. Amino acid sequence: CASSLLAAGYNEQFF.

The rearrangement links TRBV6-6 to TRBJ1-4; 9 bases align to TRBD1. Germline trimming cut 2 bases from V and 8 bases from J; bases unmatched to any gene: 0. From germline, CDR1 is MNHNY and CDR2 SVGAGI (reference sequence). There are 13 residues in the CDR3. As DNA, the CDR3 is TGTGCCAGCAGTTACGGGACAGGGGAAAAACTGTTTTTT. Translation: CASSYGTGEKLFF.

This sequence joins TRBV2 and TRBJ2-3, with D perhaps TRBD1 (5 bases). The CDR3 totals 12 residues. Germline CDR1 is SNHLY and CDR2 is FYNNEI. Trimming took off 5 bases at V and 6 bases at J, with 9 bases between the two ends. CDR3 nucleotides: TGTGCCAGCAGTACTCGACAGGATACGCAGTATTTT. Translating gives CASSTRQDTQYF. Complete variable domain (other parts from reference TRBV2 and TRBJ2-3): EPEVTQTPSHQVTQMGQEVILRCVPISNHLYFYWYRQILGQKVEFLVSFYNNEISEKSEIFDDQFSVERPDGSNFTLKIRSTKLEDSAMYFCASSTRQDTQYFGPGTRLTVL.

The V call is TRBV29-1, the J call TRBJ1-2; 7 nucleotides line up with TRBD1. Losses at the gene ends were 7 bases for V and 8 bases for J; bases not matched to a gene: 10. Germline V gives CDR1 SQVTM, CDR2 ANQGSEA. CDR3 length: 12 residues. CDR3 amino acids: CSAVTGERGYTF. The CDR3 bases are TGCAGCGCCGTAACAGGGGAGCGAGGCTACACCTTC.

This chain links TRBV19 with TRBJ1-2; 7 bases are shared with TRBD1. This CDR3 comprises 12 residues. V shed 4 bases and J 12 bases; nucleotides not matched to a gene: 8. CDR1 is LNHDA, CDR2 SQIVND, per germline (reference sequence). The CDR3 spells CASSRGTDKDTF. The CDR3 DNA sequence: TGTGCCAGTAGTAGGGGGACAGACAAGGACACCTTC.

The CDR3 coding sequence is TGTGCCAGCAGTTCCCTCGGGGACTATGGCTACACCTTC. Translating it yields CASSSLGDYGYTF. This chain uses TRBV6-6 with TRBJ1-2; the D is unclear. The CDR3 extends over 13 amino acids. Trimming removed 4 bases at V and 3 bases at J, with 9 bases between. The V gene's germline CDR1 is MNHNY and CDR2 SVGAGI (reference sequence).

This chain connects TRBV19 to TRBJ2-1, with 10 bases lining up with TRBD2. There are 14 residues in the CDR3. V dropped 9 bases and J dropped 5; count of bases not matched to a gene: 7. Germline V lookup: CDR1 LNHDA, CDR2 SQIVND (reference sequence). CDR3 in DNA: TGTGCCAGCAGAGCGGGAGGGCCCAACAATGAGCAGTTCTTC. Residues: CASRAGGPNNEQFF.

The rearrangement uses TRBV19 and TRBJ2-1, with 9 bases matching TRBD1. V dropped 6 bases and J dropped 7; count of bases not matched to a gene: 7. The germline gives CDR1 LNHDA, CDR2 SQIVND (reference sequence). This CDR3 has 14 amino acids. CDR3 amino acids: CASSGGQGRNEQFF. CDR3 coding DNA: TGTGCCAGTAGCGGGGGACAGGGCCGAAATGAGCAGTTCTTC. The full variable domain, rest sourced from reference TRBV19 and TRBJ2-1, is DGGITQSPKYLFRKEGQNVTLSCEQNLNHDAMYWYRQDPGQGLRLIYYSQIVNDFQKGDIAEGYSVSREKKESFPLTVTSAQKNPTAFYLCASSGGQGRNEQFFGPGTRLTVL.

Here the CDR3 DNA reads TGTGCCAGCAGTGAGGCGACAGGGCTCTATGGCTACACCTTC. This sequence encodes CASSEATGLYGYTF. The V call is TRBV6-1, the J call TRBJ1-2; TRBD1 agrees at 7 bases. Germline V gene data show CDR1 as MNHNS and CDR2 as SASEGT. The CDR3 contains 14 residues. V was clipped by 3 bases and J by 4 bases; unmatched bases: 5.

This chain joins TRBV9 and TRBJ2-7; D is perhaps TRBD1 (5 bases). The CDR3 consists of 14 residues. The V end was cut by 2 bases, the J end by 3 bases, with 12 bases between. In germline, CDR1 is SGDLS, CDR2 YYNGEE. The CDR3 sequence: CASSVGQGIYEQYF. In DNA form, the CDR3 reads TGTGCCAGCAGCGTGGGGCAGGGAATCTACGAGCAGTACTTC.

The CDR3 loop is CASSLDNQPQHF. The CDR3 coding sequence is TGTGCCAGCAGCTTAGACAACCAGCCCCAGCATTTT. The V gene is TRBV7-9, the J gene TRBJ1-5; no definite D call. Germline values: CDR1 SEHNR, CDR2 FQNEAQ (reference sequence). V lost 1 base to trimming and J lost 7 bases, with 5 bases between them. The CDR3 extends over 12 amino acids. The variable domain in full, with the rest retrieved from reference TRBV7-9 and TRBJ1-5, is DTGVSQNPRHKITKRGQNVTFRCDPISEHNRLYWYRQTLGQGPEFLTYFQNEAQLEKSRLLSDRFSAERPKGSFSTLEIQRTEQGDSAMYLCASSLDNQPQHFGDGTRLSIL.

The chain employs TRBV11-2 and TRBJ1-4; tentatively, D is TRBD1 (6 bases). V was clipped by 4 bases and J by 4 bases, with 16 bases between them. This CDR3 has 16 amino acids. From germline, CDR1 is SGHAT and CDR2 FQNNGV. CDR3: CASSSRLKGVNEKLFF. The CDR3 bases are TGTGCCAGCAGCTCCCGCCTAAAGGGGGTTAATGAAAAACTGTTTTTT.

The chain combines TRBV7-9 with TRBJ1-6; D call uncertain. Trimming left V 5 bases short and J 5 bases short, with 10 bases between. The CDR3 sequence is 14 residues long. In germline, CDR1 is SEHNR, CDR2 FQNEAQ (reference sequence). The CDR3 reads CASSPDWDNSPLHF. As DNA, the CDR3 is TGTGCCAGCAGCCCGGACTGGGATAATTCACCCCTCCACTTT. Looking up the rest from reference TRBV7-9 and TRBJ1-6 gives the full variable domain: DTGVSQNPRHKITKRGQNVTFRCDPISEHNRLYWYRQTLGQGPEFLTYFQNEAQLEKSRLLSDRFSAERPKGSFSTLEIQRTEQGDSAMYLCASSPDWDNSPLHFGNGTRLTVT.

As DNA, the CDR3 is TGTGCCAGCAGTCCTGGACTAGCGGGAGTCGACGAGCAGTACTTC. Amino acids: CASSPGLAGVDEQYF. The chain uses TRBV28 and TRBJ2-7, with 13 bases lining up with TRBD2. Germline V gives CDR1 MDHEN, CDR2 SYDVKM. This CDR3 is built from 15 residues. With 5 bases clipped from V and 5 bases from J, the junction kept 6 bases outside the gene matches.

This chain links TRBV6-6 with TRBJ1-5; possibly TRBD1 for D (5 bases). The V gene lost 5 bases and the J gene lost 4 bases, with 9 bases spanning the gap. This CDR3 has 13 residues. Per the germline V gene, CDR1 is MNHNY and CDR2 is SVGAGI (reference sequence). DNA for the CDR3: TGTGCCAGCAGTCTGGGGACTAATCAGCCCCAGCATTTT. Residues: CASSLGTNQPQHF.

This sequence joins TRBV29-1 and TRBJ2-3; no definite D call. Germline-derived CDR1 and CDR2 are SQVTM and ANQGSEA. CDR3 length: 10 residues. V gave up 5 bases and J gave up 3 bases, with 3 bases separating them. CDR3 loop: CSVLTDTQYF. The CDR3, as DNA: TGCAGCGTTCTGACAGATACGCAGTATTTT.

The CDR3 spells CASSDPAGDNEQFF. CDR3 in DNA: TGCGCCAGCAGCGACCCAGCGGGGGACAATGAGCAGTTCTTC. J is TRBJ2-1 and V is TRBV5-1; 8 nucleotides agree with TRBD2. After removal of 4 bases from V and 5 bases from J, the junction contained 5 bases not matched to a gene. CDR3 length: 14 residues. Germline V CDR1 and CDR2: SGHRS, YFSETQ.

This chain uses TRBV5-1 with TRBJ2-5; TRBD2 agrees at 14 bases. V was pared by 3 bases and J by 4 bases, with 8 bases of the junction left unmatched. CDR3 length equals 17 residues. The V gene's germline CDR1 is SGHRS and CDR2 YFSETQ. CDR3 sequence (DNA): TGCGCCAGCAGCTCTGGACTAGCGGGGGGACCGGGAGAGACCCAGTACTTC. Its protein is CASSSGLAGGPGETQYF.

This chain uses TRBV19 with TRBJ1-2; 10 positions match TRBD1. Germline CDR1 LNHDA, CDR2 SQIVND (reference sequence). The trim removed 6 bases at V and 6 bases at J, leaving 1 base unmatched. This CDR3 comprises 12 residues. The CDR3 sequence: CASRGTGDGYTF. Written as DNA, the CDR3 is TGTGCCAGTAGGGGGACAGGGGATGGCTACACCTTC.

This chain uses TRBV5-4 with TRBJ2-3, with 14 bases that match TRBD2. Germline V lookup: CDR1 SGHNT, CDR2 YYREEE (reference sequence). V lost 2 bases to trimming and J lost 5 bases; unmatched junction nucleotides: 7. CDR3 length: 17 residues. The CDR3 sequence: CASSFWTGTSGRDTQYF. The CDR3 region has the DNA TGTGCCAGCAGCTTCTGGACCGGGACTAGCGGGAGAGATACGCAGTATTTT.